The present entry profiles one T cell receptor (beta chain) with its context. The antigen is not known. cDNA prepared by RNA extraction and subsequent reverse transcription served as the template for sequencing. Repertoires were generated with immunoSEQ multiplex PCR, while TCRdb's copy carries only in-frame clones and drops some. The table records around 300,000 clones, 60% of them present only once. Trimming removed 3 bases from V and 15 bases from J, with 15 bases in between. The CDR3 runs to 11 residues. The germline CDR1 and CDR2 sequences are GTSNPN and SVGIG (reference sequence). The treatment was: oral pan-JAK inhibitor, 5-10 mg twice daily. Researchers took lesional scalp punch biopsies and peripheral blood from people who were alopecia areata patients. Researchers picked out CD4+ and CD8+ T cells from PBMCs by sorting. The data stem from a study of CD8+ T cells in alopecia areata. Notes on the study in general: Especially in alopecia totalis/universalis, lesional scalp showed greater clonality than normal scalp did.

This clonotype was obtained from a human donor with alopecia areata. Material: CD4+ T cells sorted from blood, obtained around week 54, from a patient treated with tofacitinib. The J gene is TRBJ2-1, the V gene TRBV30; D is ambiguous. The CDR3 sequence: CAWSPAAVRFF. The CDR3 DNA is TGTGCCTGGAGCCCCGCGGCAGTTCGGTTCTTC.